The 5 T cell receptor beta chains reported below all come from one sample, sequenced in a study of a mutant IDH1 vaccine in newly diagnosed glioma. For these TCRs, the target antigens are not known. As to time point: week 23, last vaccination. A 20-mer mutant IDH1 peptide at 300 ug was injected subcutaneously with topical imiquimod. Assay: immunoSEQ multiplex PCR; the TCRdb copy retains only in-frame clones and omits some. Of tens of thousands of clones in the sample, approximately 85% were seen once. This sample comprised PBMCs, obtained from a glioma patient whose treatment included an IDH1 peptide vaccine. These receptors were obtained from a man aged 25 to 40 with glioma. Some clones in this sample may be carry-over from other donors' samples.

A few counts support this clone. The chain employs TRBV6-5 and TRBJ1-5; no reliable D call. V was pared by 6 bases and J by 4 bases, with 10 bases between. This CDR3 is 13 amino acids long. Germline CDR1 is MNHEY and CDR2 is SVGAGI. CDR3 residues: CASSRSENQPQHF. The CDR3 DNA reads TGTGCCAGCAGCCGCTCCGAAAATCAGCCCCAGCATTTT.

CDR3 DNA sequence: TGTGCCAGCAGCTCGAGCTCACAGGGGGCCCGGGGGGAGACCCAGTACTTC. It codes for CASSSSSQGARGETQYF. This sequence joins TRBV4-2 and TRBJ2-5; 9 positions match TRBD1. With V trimmed by 5 bases and J by 5 bases, 15 bases remained unmatched. CDR1 is LGHNA, CDR2 YNFKEQ, per germline. CDR3 length: 17 amino acids.

The V gene is TRBV29-1, the J gene TRBJ1-1, with 7 bases fitting TRBD1. CDR3 length equals 13 residues. Germline V gene sequence: CDR1 SQVTM, CDR2 ANQGSEA. V shed 7 bases, J shed 1 base, and the junction held 6 bases outside the gene matches. This chain's CDR3 is CSALTGTNTEAFF. The CDR3 nucleotides read TGCAGCGCACTGACAGGGACGAACACTGAAGCTTTCTTT.

The gene calls are TRBV5-4 and TRBJ2-5; 7 bases align to TRBD1. The CDR3 runs to 15 residues. Germline V gives CDR1 SGHNT, CDR2 YYREEE (reference sequence). J gave up 5 bases and V 0 bases, and 7 bases lay outside the gene matches. CDR3 protein: CASSLDLGDSETQYF. The CDR3 DNA follows: TGTGCCAGCAGCTTGGACCTAGGGGACAGTGAGACCCAGTACTTC. The whole variable domain, remainder taken from reference TRBV5-4 and TRBJ2-5, is ETGVTQSPTHLIKTRGQQVTLRCSSQSGHNTVSWYQQALGQGPQFIFQYYREEENGRGNFPPRFSGLQFPNYSSELNVNALELDDSALYLCASSLDLGDSETQYFGPGTRLLVL.

The rearrangement joins TRBV7-9 to TRBJ2-7; possibly TRBD1 for D (6 bases). The CDR3 is 12 residues long. Trimming took 4 bases from V and 3 from J, leaving 7 bases between them. Germline loops: CDR1 SEHNR, CDR2 FQNEAQ (reference sequence). CDR3 DNA sequence: TGTGCCAGCAGCTGGACAGACTACGAGCAGTACTTC. Translation gives CASSWTDYEQYF.